The 10 T cell receptor beta chains below were found in one sample sequenced in a study of CD8+ T cells in alopecia areata. RNA was extracted and reverse transcribed into cDNA as the sequencing template. The data were produced by immunoSEQ multiplex PCR, yet TCRdb's version contains in-frame clones alone and is incomplete. The table includes approximately 180,000 clones, about 70% detected once. This specimen was CD8+ T cells sorted from blood, taken at week 0. The receptors originated from a human donor with alopecia areata.

The gene calls are TRBV6-1 and TRBJ1-2; D is ambiguous. The germline CDR1 and CDR2 sequences are MNHNS and SASEGT. The CDR3 extends over 13 amino acids. Trimming stripped 8 bases from V and 2 bases from J, with 12 bases between. CDR3 in DNA: TGTGCCAGCGGAGAGCAGGAGAACTATGGCTACACCTTC. It yields the protein CASGEQENYGYTF.

This clone appeared a few times. CDR3 sequence reads: CASSIQHSGANVLTF. CDR3 in DNA: TGCGCCAGCAGCATACAGCACTCTGGGGCCAACGTCCTGACTTTC. This chain links TRBV5-1 with TRBJ2-6; no definite D call. V shed 4 bases and J shed 0 bases, with 8 bases lying between them. Germline loops: CDR1 SGHRS, CDR2 YFSETQ. This CDR3 is built from 15 residues.

The chain joins TRBV29-1 to TRBJ2-5; tentatively, D is TRBD2 (6 bases). Trimming shortened V by 3 bases and J by 0 bases, and 14 bases separated the two germline ends. This CDR3 contains 15 residues. Germline CDR1 is SQVTM and CDR2 is ANQGSEA. As DNA, the CDR3 is TGCAGCGTTGAGGAGGGTAGAGGGTACCAAGAGACCCAGTACTTC. It is translated as CSVEEGRGYQETQYF.

Only a few counts were recorded for this clone. The chain has TRBV6-5 and TRBJ2-7; D ambiguous. The CDR3 runs 14 residues. The V and J ends lost 0 bases and 3 bases respectively, with 9 bases between them. CDR1 and CDR2 (germline): MNHEY, SVGAGI. The CDR3 protein is CASSYSHMVYEQYF. The CDR3 nucleotides read TGTGCCAGCAGTTACTCGCATATGGTCTACGAGCAGTACTTC.

The chain recombines TRBV30 with TRBJ2-7; 7 bases agree with TRBD2. The CDR3 extends over 13 amino acids. CDR1 is GTSNPN, CDR2 SVGIG, per germline (reference sequence). Trimming cost V 0 bases and J 5 bases; bases outside gene matches: 4. CDR3 in DNA: TGTGCCTGGAGTGTAGGGCGGGGGAACGAGCAGTACTTC. This gives the protein CAWSVGRGNEQYF.

There are a few counts of this clone. This chain links TRBV7-3 with TRBJ2-5; 11 bases line up with TRBD2. CDR1 SGHTA and CDR2 FQGTGA come from the germline V gene. There are 14 residues in the CDR3. V trimming: 5 bases; J trimming: 5 bases; junction bases outside the gene matches: 4. Here the CDR3 reads CASSPTSGVETQYF. DNA of the CDR3: TGTGCCAGCAGCCCGACTAGCGGGGTGGAGACCCAGTACTTC.

This chain uses TRBV27 with TRBJ2-3, with D maybe TRBD2 (7 bases). Trimming removed 9 bases from V and 3 bases from J, with 16 bases in between. The CDR3 spans 14 residues. From germline, CDR1 is MNHEY and CDR2 SMNVEV (reference sequence). CDR3 sequence: CASWGGARTDTQYF. The CDR3 nucleotides are TGTGCCAGTTGGGGGGGGGCAAGGACAGATACGCAGTATTTT.

The CDR3 bases are TGTGCCACCTCATCTCTGGGGGCAAGTGGCTACACCTTC. Translation: CATSSLGASGYTF. The chain is built from TRBV7-8 and TRBJ1-2; TRBD1 might be the D (6 bases). CDR1 and CDR2 from the germline V gene are SGHVS and FQNEAQ. The ends were cut back, 10 bases at V and 7 bases at J, with 19 bases in the middle. The CDR3 spans 13 residues.

This chain uses TRBV7-9 with TRBJ2-3; 9 bases fit TRBD1. Germline CDR1 reads SEHNR; CDR2 reads FQNEAQ (reference sequence). V dropped 5 bases and J dropped 4; count of bases not matched to a gene: 10. The CDR3 spans 16 residues. In nucleotides, the CDR3 is TGTGCCAGCAGCCCGATTCGGGACAGGGTGTCAGATACGCAGTATTTT. It yields the protein CASSPIRDRVSDTQYF. Full variable domain (outside the CDR3, taken from reference TRBV7-9 and TRBJ2-3): DTGVSQNPRHKITKRGQNVTFRCDPISEHNRLYWYRQTLGQGPEFLTYFQNEAQLEKSRLLSDRFSAERPKGSFSTLEIQRTEQGDSAMYLCASSPIRDRVSDTQYFGPGTRLTVL.

This clone has more than one count but fewer than ten. The chain is built from TRBV4-1 and TRBJ2-3; D is unclear. Looked up from germline, CDR1 is MGHRA and CDR2 is YSYEKL. CDR3 length equals 15 residues. Trimming pared 1 base from V and 6 bases from J, leaving 14 bases between. In DNA, the CDR3 is TGCGCCAGCAGCCAAGGGCCGGCACGTTTGGATACGCAGTATTTT. It specifies CASSQGPARLDTQYF.